What follows are 8 T cell receptor beta chains derived from one specimen sequenced in a study of blood T cell repertoires in COVID-19. Sequencing was performed with immunoSEQ multiplex PCR; in TCRdb, only in-frame clones are kept and a portion is missing. The table shows approximately 96,000 clones, with roughly 90% occurring only once. The sample taken for sequencing was peripheral blood. Every receptor here comes from a man aged 60-69 years with acute or convalescent COVID-19.

The genes are TRBV11-3 and TRBJ2-1; TRBD1 aligns across 9 bases. CDR1 is SGHNT, CDR2 YENEEA, per germline. The CDR3 loop spans 15 amino acids. The V gene end was trimmed by 5 bases and the J gene end by 2 bases; junction bases not matched to a gene: 4. Here the CDR3 DNA reads TGTGCCAGCAGCCGGAGACAGGGGGCCTACAATGAGCAGTTCTTC. This translates into CASSRRQGAYNEQFF.

The V and J genes are TRBV30 and TRBJ2-7, with 10 nucleotides matching TRBD2. There are 14 residues in the CDR3. CDR1 is GTSNPN, CDR2 SVGIG, per germline (reference sequence). With V trimmed by 3 bases and J by 1 base, 3 bases remained unmatched. The CDR3 protein is CAWRLAGVSYEQYF. The CDR3 bases are TGTGCCTGGAGGCTAGCGGGAGTTTCCTACGAGCAGTACTTC.

This clone came up a few times. The chain recombines TRBV5-1 with TRBJ1-4; D call uncertain. Trimming stripped 4 bases from V and 0 bases from J, with 10 bases between. The CDR3 is 15 amino acids. Per the germline V gene, CDR1 is SGHRS and CDR2 is YFSETQ. This CDR3 is CASSPGFATNEKLFF. The CDR3 coding sequence is TGCGCCAGCAGCCCGGGGTTTGCAACTAATGAAAAACTGTTTTTT. Full variable domain (remainder filled in from reference TRBV5-1 and TRBJ1-4): KAGVTQTPRYLIKTRGQQVTLSCSPISGHRSVSWYQQTPGQGLQFLFEYFSETQRNKGNFPGRFSGRQFSNSRSEMNVSTLELGDSALYLCASSPGFATNEKLFFGSGTQLSVL.

This clone was detected once. The V call is TRBV7-8, the J call TRBJ1-4; D possibly corresponds to TRBD1 (5 bases). CDR1 and CDR2 (germline): SGHVS, FQNEAQ. The ends were cut back, 4 bases at V and 0 bases at J, with 15 bases in the middle. This CDR3 region has 17 residues. The DNA for the CDR3 is TGTGCCAGCAGCTCCGGGGGGGAGGGTGCAACTAATGAAAAACTGTTTTTT. This encodes CASSSGGEGATNEKLFF.

The rearrangement uses TRBV5-6 and TRBJ2-5; D is unresolved. The CDR3 is 15 residues long. Germline CDR1 and CDR2: SGHDT and YYEEEE. V lost 1 base and J lost 4, with 14 bases in between. CDR3 amino acids: CASSLQLGLAETQYF. The CDR3 bases are TGTGCCAGCAGCTTGCAGCTGGGCTTGGCAGAGACCCAGTACTTC.

V usage is TRBV7-9 and J usage is TRBJ1-5; TRBD1 matches 9 bases. Germline CDR1 is SEHNR and CDR2 is FQNEAQ (reference sequence). The J segment lost 5 bases and the V segment lost 5 bases, leaving 7 bases of the junction unmatched. The CDR3 runs 15 residues. The CDR3 protein is CASSKGTGFHQPQHF. The CDR3, as DNA: TGTGCCAGCAGCAAAGGGACAGGGTTCCATCAGCCCCAGCATTTT.

This chain uses TRBV4-1 with TRBJ1-2, with 12 nucleotides matching TRBD1. V lost 2 bases to trimming and J lost 7 bases; unmatched junction nucleotides: 5. This CDR3 has 15 amino acids. Germline CDR1 and CDR2: MGHRA and YSYEKL. The chain's CDR3 is CASSQPGQGAVGYTF. CDR3 nucleotide sequence: TGCGCCAGCAGCCAACCGGGACAGGGGGCGGTTGGCTACACCTTC.

This clone was recorded only once. V and J are TRBV7-3 and TRBJ2-1, with D possibly matching TRBD2 (6 bases). Per germline, CDR1 SGHTA and CDR2 FQGTGA. The V and J ends lost 3 bases and 7 bases respectively, with 13 bases between them. The CDR3 is made up of 14 amino acids. The CDR3 DNA follows: TGTGCCAGCAGCTTTGGATACCGGGGGAATGAGCAGTTCTTC. It yields the protein CASSFGYRGNEQFF.